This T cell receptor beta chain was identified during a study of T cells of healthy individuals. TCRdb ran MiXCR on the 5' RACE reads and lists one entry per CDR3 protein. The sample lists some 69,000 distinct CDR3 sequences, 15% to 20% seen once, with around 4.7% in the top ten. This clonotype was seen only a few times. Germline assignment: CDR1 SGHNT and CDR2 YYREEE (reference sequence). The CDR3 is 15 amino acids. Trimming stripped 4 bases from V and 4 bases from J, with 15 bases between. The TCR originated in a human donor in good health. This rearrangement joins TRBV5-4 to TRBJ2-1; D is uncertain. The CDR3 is CASSQELREYNEQFF. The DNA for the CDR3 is TGTGCCAGCAGCCAAGAACTTAGGGAATACAATGAGCAGTTCTTC.